This TCR beta chain is drawn from a study of blood T cell repertoires in COVID-19. This clone has only one observation. TCRdb keeps only in-frame clones here, not all; method: immunoSEQ multiplex PCR. The table lists 350,000 to 450,000 clones, around 87% of them singletons. Trimming took off 1 base at V and 3 bases at J, with 13 bases between the two ends. The germline V gene has CDR1 SGHNT and CDR2 YENEEA. The CDR3 has 16 amino acids. The rearrangement uses TRBV11-3 and TRBJ2-4, with a tentative D call TRBD1 (5 bases). The material sequenced was peripheral blood. The receptor was isolated from a woman aged 60 to 75 with COVID-19, enrolled during active disease. CDR3 in amino acids: CASSLAPGLVKNIQYF. The CDR3 DNA is TGTGCCAGCAGCTTAGCACCAGGGCTAGTCAAAAACATTCAGTACTTC.